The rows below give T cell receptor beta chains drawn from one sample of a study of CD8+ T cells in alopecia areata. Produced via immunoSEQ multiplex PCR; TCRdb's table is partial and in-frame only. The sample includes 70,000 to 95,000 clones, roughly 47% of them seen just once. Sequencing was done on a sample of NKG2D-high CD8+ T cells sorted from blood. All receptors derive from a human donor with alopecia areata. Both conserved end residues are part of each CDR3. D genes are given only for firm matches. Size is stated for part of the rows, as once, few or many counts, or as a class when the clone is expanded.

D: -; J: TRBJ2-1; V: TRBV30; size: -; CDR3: CAWSSGYEQFF; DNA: TGTGCCTGGAGTAGTGGGTATGAGCAGTTCTTC
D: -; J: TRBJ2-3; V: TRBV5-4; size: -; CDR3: CASSRGDTQYF; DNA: TGTGCCAGCAGCCGTGGCGATACGCAGTATTTT
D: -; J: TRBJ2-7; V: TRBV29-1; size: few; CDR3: CSVEGPLYEQYF; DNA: TGCAGCGTTGAGGGACCCCTCTACGAGCAGTACTTC
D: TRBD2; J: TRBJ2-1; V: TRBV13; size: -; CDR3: CASSPGGGHRYNEQFF; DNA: TGTGCCAGCAGCCCCGGGGGGGGACACCGATACAATGAGCAGTTCTTC
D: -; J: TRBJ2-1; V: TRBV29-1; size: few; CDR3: CSVLPEEHEQFF; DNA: TGCAGCGTCTTGCCCGAGGAACATGAGCAGTTCTTC
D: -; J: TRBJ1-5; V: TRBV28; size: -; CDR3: CASTPPGGRYDQPQHF; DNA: TGTGCCAGCACCCCCCCGGGGGGGCGATATGATCAGCCCCAGCATTTT
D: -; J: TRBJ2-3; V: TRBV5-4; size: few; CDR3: CASGTDTQYF; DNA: TGTGCCAGCGGCACAGATACGCAGTATTTT
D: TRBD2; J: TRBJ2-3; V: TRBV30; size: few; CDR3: CAWSGLAFLSGRETSTDTQYF; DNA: TGTGCCTGGTCGGGACTAGCCTTTCTGTCCGGCAGAGAAACTAGCACAGATACGCAGTATTTT
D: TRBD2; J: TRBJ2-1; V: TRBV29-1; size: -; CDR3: CSVLSGLAYEQFF; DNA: TGCAGCGTTCTATCCGGACTAGCCTATGAGCAGTTCTTC
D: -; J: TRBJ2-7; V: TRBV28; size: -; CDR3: CASSQVNSYEQYF; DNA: TGTGCCAGCAGTCAAGTAAACTCCTACGAGCAGTACTTC
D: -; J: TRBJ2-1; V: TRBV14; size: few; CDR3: CASSPYGGYNEQFF; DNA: TGTGCCAGCAGCCCTTATGGCGGTTACAATGAGCAGTTCTTC
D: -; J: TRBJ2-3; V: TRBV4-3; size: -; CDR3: CASSQDLAGRDTQYF; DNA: TGCGCCAGCAGCCAAGATCTCGCAGGCCGGGATACGCAGTATTTT
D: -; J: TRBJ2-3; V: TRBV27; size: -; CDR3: CASRSLQSTDTQYF; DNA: TGTGCCAGCAGGTCACTCCAAAGCACAGATACGCAGTATTTT
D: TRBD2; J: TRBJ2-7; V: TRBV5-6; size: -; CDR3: CASSLGLAGVISYEQYF; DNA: TGTGCCAGCAGCTTGGGACTAGCGGGAGTTATAAGCTACGAGCAGTACTTC
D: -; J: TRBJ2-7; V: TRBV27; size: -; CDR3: CASSTSYEQYF; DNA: TGTGCCAGCAGCACTTCCTACGAGCAGTACTTC
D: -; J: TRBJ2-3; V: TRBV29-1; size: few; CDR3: CSVLRQAPLDTQYF; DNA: TGCAGCGTGTTACGACAGGCCCCCCTAGATACGCAGTATTTT
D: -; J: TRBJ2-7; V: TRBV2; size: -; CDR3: CATTDGDSYEQYF; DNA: TGTGCCACCACGGACGGGGACTCCTACGAGCAGTACTTC
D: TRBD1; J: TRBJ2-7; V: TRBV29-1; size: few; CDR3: CSVVVTGDDYEQYF; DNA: TGCAGCGTTGTTGTAACAGGGGACGACTACGAGCAGTACTTC
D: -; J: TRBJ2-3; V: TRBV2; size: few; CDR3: CASHLVRPSQDTQYF; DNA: TGTGCCAGCCATCTGGTGAGGCCCTCCCAGGATACGCAGTATTTT
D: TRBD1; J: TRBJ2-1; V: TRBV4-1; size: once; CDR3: CASSQTDRVVNEQFF; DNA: TGCGCCAGCAGCCAAACTGACAGGGTAGTAAATGAGCAGTTCTTC
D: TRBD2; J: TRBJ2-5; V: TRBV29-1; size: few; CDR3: CSVRPSGWGRETQYF; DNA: TGCAGCGTTAGGCCTAGCGGGTGGGGCAGAGAGACCCAGTACTTC
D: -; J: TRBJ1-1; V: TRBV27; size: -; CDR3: CASSFMGTNTEAFF; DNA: TGTGCCAGCAGTTTTATGGGCACGAACACTGAAGCTTTCTTT
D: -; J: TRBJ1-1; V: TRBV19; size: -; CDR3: CATSGLVTEAFF; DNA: TGTGCCACCTCCGGGCTCGTGACTGAAGCTTTCTTT
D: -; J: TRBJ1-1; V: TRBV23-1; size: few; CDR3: CASSQSLMCRGNDTEAFF; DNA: TGCGCCAGCAGTCAATCTCTGATGTGTCGGGGCAATGACACTGAAGCTTTCTTT
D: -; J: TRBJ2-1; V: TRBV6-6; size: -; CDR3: CASSYNRDEQFF; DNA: TGTGCCAGCAGTTACAATCGCGATGAGCAGTTCTTC
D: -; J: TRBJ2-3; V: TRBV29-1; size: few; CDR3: CSVDSITDTQYF; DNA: TGCAGCGTTGACAGTATCACAGATACGCAGTATTTT
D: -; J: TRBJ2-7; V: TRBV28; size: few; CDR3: CASMDRAADEQYF; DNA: TGTGCCAGCATGGATAGGGCAGCTGACGAGCAGTACTTC
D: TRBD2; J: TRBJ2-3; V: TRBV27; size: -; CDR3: CASTLSGIYTDTQYF; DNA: TGTGCCAGCACCCTTAGCGGGATCTACACAGATACGCAGTATTTT